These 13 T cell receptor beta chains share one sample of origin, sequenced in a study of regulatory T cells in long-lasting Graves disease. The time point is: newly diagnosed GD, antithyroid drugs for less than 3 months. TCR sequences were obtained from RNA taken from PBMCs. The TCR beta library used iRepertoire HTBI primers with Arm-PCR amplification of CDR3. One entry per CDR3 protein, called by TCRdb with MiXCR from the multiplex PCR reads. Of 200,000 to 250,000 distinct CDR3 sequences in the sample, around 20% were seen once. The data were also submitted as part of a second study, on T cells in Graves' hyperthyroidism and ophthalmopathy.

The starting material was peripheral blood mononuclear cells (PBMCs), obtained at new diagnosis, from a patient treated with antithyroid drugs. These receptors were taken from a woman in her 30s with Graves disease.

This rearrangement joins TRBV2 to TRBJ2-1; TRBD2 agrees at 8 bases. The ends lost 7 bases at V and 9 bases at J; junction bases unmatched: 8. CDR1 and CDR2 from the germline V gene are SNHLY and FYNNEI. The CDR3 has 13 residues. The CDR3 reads CASTPAGVGEQFF. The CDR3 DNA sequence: TGTGCCAGCACTCCAGCGGGAGTCGGTGAGCAGTTCTTC. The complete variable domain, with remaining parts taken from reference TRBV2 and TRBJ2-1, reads EPEVTQTPSHQVTQMGQEVILRCVPISNHLYFYWYRQILGQKVEFLVSFYNNEISEKSEIFDDQFSVERPDGSNFTLKIRSTKLEDSAMYFCASTPAGVGEQFFGPGTRLTVL.

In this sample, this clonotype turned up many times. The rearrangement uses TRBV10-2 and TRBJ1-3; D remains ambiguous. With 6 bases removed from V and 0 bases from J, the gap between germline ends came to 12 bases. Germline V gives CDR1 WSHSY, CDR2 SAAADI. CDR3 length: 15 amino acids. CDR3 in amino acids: CASRSGGSSGNTIYF. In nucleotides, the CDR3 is TGCGCCAGCAGGTCGGGCGGGTCCTCTGGAAACACCATATATTTT.

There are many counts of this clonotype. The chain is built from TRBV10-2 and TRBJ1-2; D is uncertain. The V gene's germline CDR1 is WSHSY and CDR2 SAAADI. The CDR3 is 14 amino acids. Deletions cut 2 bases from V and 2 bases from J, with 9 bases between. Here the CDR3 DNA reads TGCGCCAGCAGTGAGGGGCGATTCAACTATGGCTACACCTTC. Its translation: CASSEGRFNYGYTF.

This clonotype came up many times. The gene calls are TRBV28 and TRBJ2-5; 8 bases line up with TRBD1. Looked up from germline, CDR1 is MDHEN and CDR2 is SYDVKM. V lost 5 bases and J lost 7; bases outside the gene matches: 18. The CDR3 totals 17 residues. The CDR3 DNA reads TGTGCCAGCAGTAGTTCCCCTGACAGGGGACCCAAGAGGACCCAGTACTTC. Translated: CASSSSPDRGPKRTQYF. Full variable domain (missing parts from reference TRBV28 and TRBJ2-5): DVKVTQSSRYLVKRTGEKVFLECVQDMDHENMFWYRQDPGLGLRLIYFSYDVKMKEKGDIPEGYSVSREKKERFSLILESASTNQTSMYLCASSSSPDRGPKRTQYFGPGTRLLVL.

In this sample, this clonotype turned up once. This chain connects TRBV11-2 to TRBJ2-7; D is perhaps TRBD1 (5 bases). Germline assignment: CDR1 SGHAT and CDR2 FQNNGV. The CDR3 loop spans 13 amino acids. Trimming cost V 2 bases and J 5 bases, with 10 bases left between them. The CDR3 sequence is CASSLIRVHEQYF. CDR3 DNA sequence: TGTGCCAGCAGCTTAATCAGGGTCCACGAGCAGTACTTC.

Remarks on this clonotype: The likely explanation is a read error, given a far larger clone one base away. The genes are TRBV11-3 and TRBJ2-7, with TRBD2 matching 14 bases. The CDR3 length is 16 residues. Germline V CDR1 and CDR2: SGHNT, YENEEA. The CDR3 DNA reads TGTGCCAGCAGGTTAGGACTAGCGGGAGGAAACTACGAGCAGTACTTC. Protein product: CASRLGLAGGNYEQYF.

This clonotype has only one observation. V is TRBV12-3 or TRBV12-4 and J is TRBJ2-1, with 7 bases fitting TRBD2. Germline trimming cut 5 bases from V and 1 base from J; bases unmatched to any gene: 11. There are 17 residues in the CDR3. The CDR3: CASSHTSAGESYNEQFF. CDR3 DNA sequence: TGTGCCAGCAGTCATACCTCCGCGGGAGAATCCTACAATGAGCAGTTCTTC.

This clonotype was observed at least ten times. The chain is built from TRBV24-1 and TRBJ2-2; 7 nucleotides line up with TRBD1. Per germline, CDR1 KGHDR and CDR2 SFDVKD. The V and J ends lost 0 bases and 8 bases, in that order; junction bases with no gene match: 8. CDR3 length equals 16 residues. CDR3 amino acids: CATSDLRQGEQGELFF. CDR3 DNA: TGTGCCACCAGTGATTTGCGGCAGGGGGAGCAAGGGGAGCTGTTTTTT.

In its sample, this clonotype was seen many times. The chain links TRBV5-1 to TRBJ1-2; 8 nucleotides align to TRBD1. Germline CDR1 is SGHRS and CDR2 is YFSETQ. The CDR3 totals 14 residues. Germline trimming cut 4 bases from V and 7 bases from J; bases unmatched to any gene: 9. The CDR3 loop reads CASSPSTGEGGYTF. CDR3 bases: TGCGCCAGCAGCCCGTCGACAGGGGAGGGTGGCTACACCTTC.

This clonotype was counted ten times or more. The CDR3 DNA reads TGTGCCAGCAGTTCGGGACAGAACACTGAAGCTTTCTTT. It specifies CASSSGQNTEAFF. This sequence joins TRBV28 and TRBJ1-1, with a tentative D call TRBD1 (6 bases). The CDR3 has 13 amino acids. Trimming pared 4 bases from V and 1 base from J, leaving 7 bases between. Germline CDR1 and CDR2: MDHEN and SYDVKM.

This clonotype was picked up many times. The CDR3 nucleotides read TGTGCCAGCATCCCTCGATGGATAACCGGGGAGCTGTTTTTT. This translates into CASIPRWITGELFF. The chain recombines TRBV28 with TRBJ2-2; D call uncertain. Trimming cost V 7 bases and J 5 bases, with 14 bases left between them. This CDR3 spans 14 amino acids. Germline values: CDR1 MDHEN, CDR2 SYDVKM.

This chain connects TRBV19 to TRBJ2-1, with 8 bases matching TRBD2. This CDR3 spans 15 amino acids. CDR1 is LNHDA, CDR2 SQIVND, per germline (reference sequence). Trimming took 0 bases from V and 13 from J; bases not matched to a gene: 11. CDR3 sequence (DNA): TGTGCCAGTAGTATAGATAAACTAGCGGCTGCTTTCCAGTTCTTC. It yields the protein CASSIDKLAAAFQFF.

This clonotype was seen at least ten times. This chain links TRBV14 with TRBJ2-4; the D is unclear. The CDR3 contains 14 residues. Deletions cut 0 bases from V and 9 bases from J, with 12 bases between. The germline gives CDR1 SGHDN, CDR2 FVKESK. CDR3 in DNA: TGTGCCAGCAGCCAAGAGGGCCGCTGGGGCATTCAGTACTTC. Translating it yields CASSQEGRWGIQYF.